Included here is one T cell receptor (beta chain) sequence, with context. It lacks a known antigen. Nothing much larger sits one base from this clone, and base qualities are not available. The germline V gene supplies CDR1 MNHNS and CDR2 SASEGT. The cysteine opens and the phenylalanine closes a CDR3 of 16 amino acids. Only the CDR3 DNA is retained, 48 bases long and in frame from the first base. V loses 1 base at its end and J loses 4 bases; junction bases beyond the gene matches: 1. Whole blood was collected in K2EDTA tubes by collaborating institutions according to the institutions' own protocols. For TCRbeta analysis, collaborators shipped samples in one of three forms: frozen whole blood, isolated PBMCs, or DNA extracted from either of those sample types. The data originate from a study of blood T cell repertoires in COVID-19 (dated by TCRdb to 2019 to 2021). With respect to the entire study: The collaborator samples originated in the United States, Italy and Spain and spanned the acute and convalescent phases of COVID-19. The prospective study material was composed of cDNA or gDNA derived from T cells, B-cell-depleted T cells, or PBMCs. The dataset comprised deeply sampled blood TCRbeta repertoires from subjects exposed to, actively infected with, or recovered from COVID-19. The repertoires were released in a freely available public database intended as a resource for research on the immune response to SARS-CoV-2. Samples came from the ongoing ImmuneRACE study (first 160 participants) plus 1,254 subjects from 6 global collaborators. Nearly every sample came with metadata listing a de-identified subject ID, COVID-19 status, age in years and sex. HLA class I and class II types, where available, came from metadata supplied by the sample provider rather than from assay-based typing. The research as a whole found: How much clinical and demographic metadata was included differed by source and by participant, and the metadata was provided uncurated.

TCRbeta CDR3 regions were amplified from genomic DNA using the immunoSEQ Assay, a bias-controlled multiplex PCR. The study's own analysis went as follows. The number of nucleated cells in each sample was estimated from the amplification of reference gene primers within the assay. To quantify the absolute abundance of each unique TCRbeta CDR3 rearrangement, sequence reads were collapsed and filtered. For each sample, productive Simpson clonality was calculated by taking the square root of Simpson's diversity index across productive rearrangements. Not all clones reach the TCRdb copy of this immuneACCESS table, which keeps in-frame sequences only. Checked studies attribute under half of the gap to unresolved V genes and leave the rest unexplained. Clone size and the V and J calls come from that table; the DNA yielded D and trimming. In this sample the table shows about 280,000 clones, 88% of which occur a single time. The ten largest clones take up roughly 9% of the sample.

The sequenced material came from peripheral blood. The source is a man younger than 35 with active or convalescent COVID-19. This chain is built from TRBV6-1 and TRBJ2-3, with TRBD2 matching 14 junction bases. The sequence in DNA is TGTGCCAGCAGTGAAGGACTAGCGGGGGGGGCAGATACGCAGTATTTT. Its coded protein is CASSEGLAGGADTQYF.